These 29 T cell receptor beta chains were all obtained from the same sample, sequenced in a study of control samples from healthy donors and cancer patients. Measured with immunoSEQ multiplex PCR; TCRdb has only the in-frame clones, and not every one. In the table there are 150,000 or so clones, roughly 92% of which are singletons. Sequenced material: blood. The receptor set was obtained from a young man in good health.

V usage is TRBV7-9 and J usage is TRBJ1-1; no clear D. V was shortened by 5 bases and J by 5 bases, with 18 bases between the two germline ends. From germline, CDR1 is SEHNR and CDR2 FQNEAQ (reference sequence). The CDR3 has 15 residues. The CDR3 loop is CASSPPLPIYTEAFF. For the CDR3, the DNA is TGTGCCAGCAGCCCCCCGTTACCGATATATACTGAAGCTTTCTTT.

V and J are TRBV10-3 and TRBJ2-1, with 13 bases aligning to TRBD2. Trimming removed 2 bases from V and 6 bases from J; junction bases left unmatched: 1. The germline gives CDR1 ENHRY, CDR2 SYGVKD. CDR3 size: 15 residues. This CDR3 reads CAISETSGGVNEQFF. The DNA of the CDR3 is TGTGCCATCAGTGAGACTAGCGGGGGGGTCAATGAGCAGTTCTTC.

The chain employs TRBV5-5 and TRBJ1-1; a weak D match, TRBD1 (5 bases). CDR3 length equals 16 residues. Germline V gene data show CDR1 as SGHKS and CDR2 as YYEKEE (reference sequence). Trimming cost V 2 bases and J 2 bases, with 16 bases left between them. CDR3 DNA: TGTGCCAGCAGCTTAAGAGGTGGACACCCCAACACTGAAGCTTTCTTT. This encodes CASSLRGGHPNTEAFF.

This rearrangement joins TRBV19 to TRBJ2-1, with D tentatively TRBD1 (7 bases). The CDR3 has 16 amino acids. Germline CDR1 is LNHDA and CDR2 is SQIVND (reference sequence). The germline V and J ends were trimmed by 7 bases and 9 bases, with 25 bases remaining between them. The CDR3 DNA follows: TGTGCCAGTACCCACAACAGGGGCCCGGGGGTAGGTGAGCAGTTCTTC. Translation gives CASTHNRGPGVGEQFF.

V usage is TRBV24-1 and J usage is TRBJ2-1, with a weak D call TRBD2 (6 bases). This CDR3 spans 16 amino acids. Germline V CDR1 and CDR2: KGHDR, SFDVKD. V shed 3 bases and J shed 0 bases, with 11 bases lying between them. The CDR3 sequence: CATSDSGPSSYNEQFF. The CDR3 nucleotides read TGTGCCACCAGTGATAGCGGGCCGAGCTCCTACAATGAGCAGTTCTTC.

This clone was recorded many times. This chain connects TRBV13 to TRBJ1-3; D remains ambiguous. CDR1 is PRHDT and CDR2 is FYEKMQ in the germline V gene (reference sequence). The length of the CDR3 is 15 residues. Trimming left V 2 bases short and J 0 bases short, with 8 bases between. CDR3 sequence: CASSLMGISGNTIYF. The CDR3 DNA is TGTGCCAGCAGCTTAATGGGAATCTCTGGAAACACCATATATTTT.

The chain has TRBV6-5 and TRBJ2-2, with 8 bases that match TRBD2. V lost 6 bases to trimming and J lost 2 bases; unmatched junction nucleotides: 5. The CDR3 loop spans 15 amino acids. The germline V gene has CDR1 MNHEY and CDR2 SVGAGI. CDR3 sequence (DNA): TGTGCCAGCAGCCCCGGGGGGGCAAACACCGGGGAGCTGTTTTTT. It codes for CASSPGGANTGELFF.

This chain uses TRBV18 with TRBJ1-1, with 9 bases lining up with TRBD1. The CDR3 spans 15 residues. Per germline, CDR1 KGHSH and CDR2 LQKENI. With V trimmed by 1 base and J by 4 bases, 4 bases remained unmatched. Here the CDR3 DNA reads TGTGCCAGCTCACCACTCGGACAGGGGAGCACTGAAGCTTTCTTT. Translated, it gives CASSPLGQGSTEAFF.

This sequence joins TRBV29-1 and TRBJ2-7, with a weak D call TRBD2 (5 bases). The CDR3 spans 12 residues. Germline V gene data show CDR1 as SQVTM and CDR2 as ANQGSEA. V was cut by 1 base and J by 2 bases, with 6 bases left in between. In DNA, the CDR3 is TGCAGCGTTGAAGCCGGGGCCTACGAGCAGTACTTC. Translating it yields CSVEAGAYEQYF.

The chain is built from TRBV23-1 and TRBJ1-2; tentatively, D is TRBD1 (6 bases). TRBV23-1 is sorted into the ORF group, with uncertain function. The ends were cut back, 3 bases at V and 1 base at J, with 12 bases in the middle. This CDR3 region has 15 residues. The CDR3 bases are TGCGCCAGCAGTCATTCAGACAGGCTTAACTATGGCTACACCTTC. It specifies CASSHSDRLNYGYTF.

V and J are TRBV9 and TRBJ1-1; D might be TRBD1 (6 bases). This CDR3 comprises 16 residues. V was clipped by 0 bases and J by 1 base, with 13 bases between them. The germline gives CDR1 SGDLS, CDR2 YYNGEE. The CDR3 sequence: CASSVGPRGQNTEAFF. The DNA for the CDR3 is TGTGCCAGCAGCGTAGGACCCCGGGGACAGAACACTGAAGCTTTCTTT.

This clone has a handful of counts. The chain is built from TRBV7-9 and TRBJ2-2, with D possibly being TRBD1 (5 bases). The V and J ends lost 2 bases and 7 bases respectively, with 20 bases between them. Germline CDR1 is SEHNR and CDR2 is FQNEAQ (reference sequence). This CDR3 contains 17 residues. The CDR3 here is CASSLNTGRRGGGELFF. The CDR3 nucleotides read TGTGCCAGCAGCTTAAACACTGGGCGAAGGGGCGGCGGGGAGCTGTTTTTT.

This clone came up a few times. The chain joins TRBV6-6 to TRBJ1-4; D is unclear. CDR1 is MNHNY, CDR2 SVGAGI, per germline (reference sequence). The V end lost 2 bases, the J end lost 5 bases, and 6 bases lay between the germline ends. The length of the CDR3 is 13 residues. The CDR3 DNA reads TGTGCCAGCAGTTACAGGAGGAATGAAAAACTGTTTTTT. Amino acids: CASSYRRNEKLFF.

The rearrangement uses TRBV12-3 or TRBV12-4 and TRBJ1-5, with D possibly being TRBD1 (5 bases). V shed 3 bases and J shed 10 bases, with 13 bases lying between them. This CDR3 contains 13 residues. DNA for the CDR3: TGTGCCAGCAGTTTTGGGGACCGCTTTCCCCAGCATTTT. Its protein is CASSFGDRFPQHF.

The chain is built from TRBV4-1 and TRBJ2-1, with 10 bases lining up with TRBD2. Germline V gene lookup returns CDR1 MGHRA and CDR2 YSYEKL. This CDR3 contains 15 residues. V trimming: 1 base; J trimming: 7 bases; junction bases outside the gene matches: 4. CDR3 loop: CASSQVGAGGNEQFF. In DNA form, the CDR3 reads TGCGCCAGCAGCCAAGTGGGAGCGGGGGGGAATGAGCAGTTCTTC.

V is TRBV24-1 and J is TRBJ1-4; 8 nucleotides align to TRBD1. The CDR3 contains 15 residues. V trimming: 4 bases; J trimming: 6 bases; junction bases outside the gene matches: 6. The germline V gene encodes CDR1 KGHDR and CDR2 SFDVKD. The CDR3 DNA follows: TGTGCCACCAGTGACCGGACAGGGTCTTATGAAAAACTGTTTTTT. This encodes CATSDRTGSYEKLFF.

In this sample, this clone turned up a few times. The V and J genes are TRBV27 and TRBJ2-1, with D possibly TRBD2 on 6 matching bases. V lost 5 bases and J lost 5, with 19 bases in between. This CDR3 has 16 amino acids. CDR1 is MNHEY, CDR2 SMNVEV, per germline (reference sequence). CDR3 loop: CASSQVLATGNNEQFF. CDR3 nucleotide sequence: TGTGCCAGCAGTCAGGTACTAGCAACGGGAAACAATGAGCAGTTCTTC.

The gene calls are TRBV7-6 and TRBJ2-3, with 11 bases identical to TRBD2. CDR3 length: 16 residues. The germline V gene encodes CDR1 SGHVS and CDR2 FNYEAQ. V lost 4 bases to trimming and J lost 2 bases; unmatched junction nucleotides: 5. CDR3 region: CASSSRLAGFTDTQYF. For the CDR3, the DNA is TGTGCCAGCAGCTCGCGACTAGCGGGGTTCACAGATACGCAGTATTTT.

The J gene is TRBJ1-1, the V gene TRBV28; D not resolved. The CDR3 length is 14 residues. Germline V gene sequence: CDR1 MDHEN, CDR2 SYDVKM. V was shortened by 6 bases and J by 0 bases, with 11 bases between the two germline ends. The CDR3 loop is CASRSPSMNTEAFF. The DNA of the CDR3 is TGTGCCAGCAGATCCCCCTCCATGAACACTGAAGCTTTCTTT.

The V gene is TRBV3-1 (or the pseudogene TRBV3-2), the J gene TRBJ1-5; no clear D. Germline CDR1 LGHDT, CDR2 YNNKEL (reference sequence). The V and J ends lost 5 bases and 2 bases respectively, with 7 bases between them. This CDR3 contains 13 residues. The DNA of the CDR3 is TGTGCCAGCAGCTCAGGAGGCAATCAGCCCCAGCATTTT. This translates into CASSSGGNQPQHF.

The chain couples TRBV9 to TRBJ2-5; 14 bases line up with TRBD2. The CDR3 loop spans 18 amino acids. After removal of 4 bases from V and 1 base from J, the junction contained 9 bases not matched to a gene. Germline CDR1 and CDR2: SGDLS and YYNGEE. CDR3 nucleotide sequence: TGTGCCAGCAGCTCCCGACTAGCGGGGGGGCAGGGCCAAGAGACCCAGTACTTC. Amino acid sequence: CASSSRLAGGQGQETQYF. The full variable domain, in which reference TRBV9 and TRBJ2-5 provide the parts outside the CDR3, is DSGVTQTPKHLITATGQRVTLRCSPRSGDLSVYWYQQSLDQGLQFLIQYYNGEERAKGNILERFSAQQFPDLHSELNLSSLELGDSALYFCASSSRLAGGQGQETQYFGPGTRLLVL.

The chain couples TRBV4-2 to TRBJ1-6; possibly TRBD1 for D (6 bases). The CDR3 covers 21 residues. The V and J ends lost 0 bases and 0 bases respectively, with 21 bases between them. Germline loops: CDR1 LGHNA, CDR2 YNFKEQ. CDR3 sequence reads: CASSQDFRGPFSSSYNSPLHF. CDR3 nucleotides: TGTGCCAGCAGCCAAGATTTCAGGGGACCTTTCTCGAGCTCCTATAATTCACCCCTCCACTTT.

This chain joins TRBV7-9 and TRBJ2-5; possibly TRBD2 for D (6 bases). Trimming pared 2 bases from V and 4 bases from J, leaving 11 bases between. The CDR3 loop spans 14 amino acids. Germline CDR1 SEHNR, CDR2 FQNEAQ (reference sequence). This CDR3 is CASSLFTGGETQYF. The CDR3, as DNA: TGTGCCAGCAGCTTATTTACCGGGGGAGAGACCCAGTACTTC.

The chain combines TRBV6-5 with TRBJ1-1; 9 nucleotides line up with TRBD1. In germline, CDR1 is MNHEY, CDR2 SVGAGI. The V gene end was trimmed by 6 bases and the J gene end by 13 bases; junction bases not matched to a gene: 6. The CDR3 contains 11 residues. Here the CDR3 reads CASRRGQGLFF. The CDR3 DNA sequence: TGTGCCAGCAGGAGGGGACAGGGCCTTTTCTTT.

The V and J genes are TRBV10-3 and TRBJ1-2; perhaps TRBD1 as D (6 bases). CDR1 is ENHRY and CDR2 is SYGVKD in the germline V gene. This CDR3 is 16 amino acids long. Trimming removed 0 bases at V and 0 bases at J, with 11 bases between. The CDR3 DNA reads as TGTGCCATCAGTGAGTCACGGGGGCAGACTAACTATGGCTACACCTTC. Translating gives CAISESRGQTNYGYTF.

This clone turned up a few times. V gene TRBV4-1 combines with J gene TRBJ1-6; D ambiguous. This CDR3 comprises 12 residues. Trimming took off 1 base at V and 9 bases at J, with 4 bases between the two ends. Germline V lookup: CDR1 MGHRA, CDR2 YSYEKL. The DNA of the CDR3 is TGCGCCAGCAGCCAAGGTCGTTCACCCCTCCACTTT. This encodes CASSQGRSPLHF.

This chain joins TRBV7-6 and TRBJ2-3; 9 bases are a match to TRBD2. CDR1 and CDR2 from the germline V gene are SGHVS and FNYEAQ. The ends lost 11 bases at V and 4 bases at J; junction bases unmatched: 13. This CDR3 region has 15 residues. CDR3: CAVGGGAIVADTQYF. In nucleotides, the CDR3 is TGTGCCGTCGGCGGGGGGGCAATAGTAGCAGATACGCAGTATTTT.

This sequence joins TRBV6-4 and TRBJ2-3, with 9 bases that match TRBD2. V was pared by 3 bases and J by 4 bases, with 2 bases of the junction left unmatched. This CDR3 region has 14 residues. CDR1 MRHNA and CDR2 SNTAGT come from the germline V gene. The CDR3 nucleotides read TGTGCCAGCAGTGAGCGGGGGGGCTCAGATACGCAGTATTTT. It specifies CASSERGGSDTQYF.

The rearrangement uses TRBV7-9 and TRBJ2-4, with TRBD2 identical over 7 bases. Germline V lookup: CDR1 SEHNR, CDR2 FQNEAQ (reference sequence). The V gene end was trimmed by 5 bases and the J gene end by 1 base; junction bases not matched to a gene: 2. The CDR3 loop spans 14 amino acids. Here the CDR3 DNA reads TGTGCCAGCAGCGGGGAGGGGGCCAAAAACATTCAGTACTTC. Translation: CASSGEGAKNIQYF.